This TCR beta chain comes out of a study of blood T cell repertoires in COVID-19. Study context: Samples came from the United States, Italy and Spain, spanning acute and convalescent COVID-19.

Trimming took 6 bases from V and 4 from J; bases not matched to a gene: 8. The CDR3 has 14 residues. Per the germline V gene, CDR1 is MNHEY and CDR2 is SVGAGI. The data were produced by immunoSEQ multiplex PCR, yet TCRdb's version contains in-frame clones alone and is incomplete. The sample yields approximately 60,000 clones, approximately 83% seen once. V is TRBV6-5 and J is TRBJ1-2; TRBD1 matches 7 bases. Sequenced sample: peripheral blood. The receptor was isolated from a woman at least 80 years old with acute or convalescent COVID-19. The CDR3 DNA sequence: TGTGCCAGCAGGCAACAGGGGACTAGCTATGGCTACACCTTC. As protein: CASRQQGTSYGYTF.